The entry that follows covers one T cell receptor (beta chain) sequence. Antigen specificity is unknown. Sequencing used immunoSEQ multiplex PCR; TCRdb keeps in-frame clones, though not all of them. The sample has 150,000 or so clones; less than 95% are singletons. The data originate from a study of T cell responses to AZD1222 COVID-19 vaccine. Study-wide findings and caveats: Clonal diversity was possibly underestimated, and the donors were mostly white British, with more females. Nearly half of the spike-specific TCRs reportedly recognize variant regions that carry no mutations.

Looked up from germline, CDR1 is MDHEN and CDR2 is SYDVKM. Trimming stripped 4 bases from V and 2 bases from J, with 20 bases between. CDR3 size: 17 residues. This rearrangement joins TRBV28 to TRBJ1-2; D is unresolved. This clonotype originated in an adult in good health. Sequenced here: peripheral blood, sampled on day 0 of AZD1222 vaccination. CDR3 DNA sequence: TGTGCCAGCAGTTCTCCTAGTCCTGATGGAACCAACTATGGCTACACCTTC. Protein product: CASSSPSPDGTNYGYTF.